These 10 T cell receptor beta chains came from one sample sequenced in a study of vaccination and CD4 T cells after COVID-19. No antigen has been assigned to these receptors. Cultured CD4+ T cell DNA underwent sequencing with the Oncomine TCR Beta short-read assay. Via MiXCR, TCRdb re-called the PCR reads, giving one row per CDR3 protein. The sample holds just under 20,000 distinct CDR3 sequences, 45% to 60% seen once. The treatment was: approximately 9-day PBMC culture with coronavirus spike peptide pools or control peptides (ViraFEST assay). The sample taken for sequencing was CD4+ T cells from blood, cultured in vitro. The receptors originated from a human donor who had recovered from COVID-19.

This chain joins TRBV7-9 and TRBJ2-5, with D uncertain. CDR3 size: 11 residues. Per the germline V gene, CDR1 is SEHNR and CDR2 is FQNEAQ (reference sequence). Trimming shortened V by 3 bases and J by 1 base, and 0 bases separated the two germline ends. The CDR3 region has the DNA TGTGCCAGCAGCTTCCAAGAGACCCAGTACTTC. It specifies CASSFQETQYF.

The chain is built from TRBV4-2 and TRBJ2-1; 7 bases map to TRBD2. Trimming removed 0 bases from V and 4 bases from J; junction bases left unmatched: 6. Germline V CDR1 and CDR2: LGHNA, YNFKEQ. This CDR3 is built from 16 residues. CDR3 in amino acids: CASSQDGDYYYNEQFF. Here the CDR3 DNA reads TGTGCCAGCAGCCAAGACGGGGACTACTATTACAATGAGCAGTTCTTC.

This sequence joins TRBV7-2 and TRBJ2-3; D ambiguous. The CDR3 loop spans 15 amino acids. The germline V gene has CDR1 SGHTA and CDR2 FQGNSA. The V end was cut by 6 bases, the J end by 4 bases, with 17 bases between. CDR3 coding DNA: TGTGCCAGCAGATCCCCTGGGCGCCACCCAGATACGCAGTATTTT. Its translation: CASRSPGRHPDTQYF.

This sequence joins TRBV7-2 and TRBJ1-2; D is perhaps TRBD1 (6 bases). The V gene lost 5 bases and the J gene lost 7 bases, with 11 bases spanning the gap. CDR1 is SGHTA and CDR2 is FQGNSA in the germline V gene. This CDR3 comprises 12 residues. Written as DNA, the CDR3 is TGTGCCAGCAGCCCTGGGGGGCCTGGCTACACCTTC. It yields the protein CASSPGGPGYTF. The complete variable domain, with remaining parts taken from reference TRBV7-2 and TRBJ1-2, reads GAGVSQSPSNKVTEKGKDVELRCDPISGHTALYWYRQSLGQGLEFLIYFQGNSAPDKSGLPSDRFSAERTGGSVSTLTIQRTQQEDSAVYLCASSPGGPGYTFGSGTRLTVV.

The V and J genes are TRBV29-1 and TRBJ1-2; D may be TRBD1 (6 bases). The germline V gene has CDR1 SQVTM and CDR2 ANQGSEA. CDR3 length: 15 residues. V lost 0 bases to trimming and J lost 4 bases, with 15 bases between them. CDR3 coding DNA: TGCAGCGTTGAAGATGGGGGCTTGGGGGGCTATGGCTACACCTTC. Protein: CSVEDGGLGGYGYTF.

The chain uses TRBV5-1 and TRBJ2-1, with D perhaps TRBD1 (5 bases). The ends were cut back, 4 bases at V and 3 bases at J, with 14 bases in the middle. The germline CDR1 and CDR2 sequences are SGHRS and YFSETQ. The CDR3 is 15 residues long. CDR3 protein: CASSPTGPNYNEQFF. As DNA, the CDR3 is TGCGCCAGCAGCCCAACAGGACCTAACTACAATGAGCAGTTCTTC.

This clonotype was seen only a few times. The gene calls are TRBV7-9 and TRBJ1-2, with a tentative D call TRBD1 (5 bases). This CDR3 has 12 amino acids. In germline, CDR1 is SEHNR, CDR2 FQNEAQ (reference sequence). CDR3 coding DNA: TGTGCAGGTGGGACCGACAACTATGGCTACACCTTC. Protein: CAGGTDNYGYTF. Filled out from reference TRBV7-9 and TRBJ1-2, the complete variable domain reads DTGVSQNPRHKITKRGQNVTFRCDPISEHNRLYWYRQTLGQGPEFLTYFQNEAQLEKSRLLSDRFSAERPKGSFSTLEIQRTEQGDSAMYLCAGGTDNYGYTFGSGTRLTVV.

This clonotype was found a few times. V is TRBV12-3 or TRBV12-4 and J is TRBJ1-1, with 9 bases matching TRBD1. With V trimmed by 4 bases and J by 3 bases, 6 bases remained unmatched. The CDR3 has 15 amino acids. CDR3 in DNA: TGTGCCAGCAGTTCGGACAGGGGTTGGGACACTGAAGCTTTCTTT. As protein: CASSSDRGWDTEAFF.

The chain links TRBV20-1 to TRBJ2-7; 9 nucleotides line up with TRBD2. J gave up 2 bases and V 4 bases, and 6 bases lay outside the gene matches. The CDR3 is made up of 14 amino acids. CDR1 is DFQATT and CDR2 is SNEGSKA in the germline V gene (reference sequence). CDR3 region: CSANKRGVPYEQYF. Here the CDR3 DNA reads TGCAGTGCTAACAAGCGGGGGGTACCCTACGAGCAGTACTTC.

The rearrangement joins TRBV4-1 to TRBJ1-1, with no clear D. The CDR3 length is 14 residues. Trimming pared 7 bases from V and 0 bases from J, leaving 12 bases between. Germline loops: CDR1 MGHRA, CDR2 YSYEKL. The CDR3: CASNNGGMNTEAFF. The CDR3 coding sequence is TGCGCCAGCAACAATGGCGGGATGAACACTGAAGCTTTCTTT.